This T cell receptor beta chain is drawn from a study of blood T cell repertoires in COVID-19. On the study more broadly: Spain, Italy and the United States supplied samples that represented acute and convalescent COVID-19. In each case, the material was cDNA or gDNA derived from T cells, B-cell-depleted T cells, or PBMCs.

Patients in Seattle were enrolled during active infection, then followed longitudinally. Original handling: Scientists estimated how many nucleated cells there were by amplifying reference gene primers. Clones were sequenced by immunoSEQ multiplex PCR, and TCRdb holds only the in-frame ones, with some missing. From that table come the V and J calls and clone size; the DNA was used to work out D and trimming. The table includes approximately 200,000 clones, under 85% detected once. This TCR was sampled from a woman of 80 years or more with COVID-19, enrolled during active disease. Sequencing was carried out using peripheral blood.

The CDR3 loop is CASSPVGADIQYF. The CDR3 DNA is TGTGCCAGCTCACCTGTGGGGGCGGACATTCAGTACTTC. This rearrangement joins TRBV18 to TRBJ2-4, with D perhaps TRBD1 (6 bases). The CDR3 length is 13 residues. The ends were cut back, 3 bases at V and 8 bases at J, with 11 bases in the middle. Per the germline V gene, CDR1 is KGHSH and CDR2 is LQKENI. Complete variable domain (other parts from reference TRBV18 and TRBJ2-4): NAGVMQNPRHLVRRRGQEARLRCSPMKGHSHVYWYRQLPEEGLKFMVYLQKENIIDESGMPKERFSAEFPKEGPSILRIQQVVRGDSAAYFCASSPVGADIQYFGAGTRLSVL.